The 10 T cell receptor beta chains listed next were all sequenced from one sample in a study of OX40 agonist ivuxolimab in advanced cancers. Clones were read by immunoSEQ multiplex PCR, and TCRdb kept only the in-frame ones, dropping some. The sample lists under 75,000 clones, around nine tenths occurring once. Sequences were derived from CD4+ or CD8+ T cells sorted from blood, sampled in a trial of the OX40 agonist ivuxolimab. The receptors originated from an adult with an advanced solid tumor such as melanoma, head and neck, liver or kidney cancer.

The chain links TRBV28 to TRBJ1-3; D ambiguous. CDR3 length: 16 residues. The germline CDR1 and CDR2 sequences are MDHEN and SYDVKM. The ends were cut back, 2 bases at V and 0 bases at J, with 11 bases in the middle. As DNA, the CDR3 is TGTGCCAGCAGTTTAACGTCTGCGGGCTCTGGAAACACCATATATTTT. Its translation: CASSLTSAGSGNTIYF.

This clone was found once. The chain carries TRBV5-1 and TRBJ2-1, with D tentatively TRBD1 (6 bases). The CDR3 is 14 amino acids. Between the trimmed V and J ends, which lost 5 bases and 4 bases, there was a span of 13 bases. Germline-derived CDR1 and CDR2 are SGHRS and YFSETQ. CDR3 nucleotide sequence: TGCGCCAGCAGTATAGGACAGAGTTACAATGAGCAGTTCTTC. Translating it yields CASSIGQSYNEQFF.

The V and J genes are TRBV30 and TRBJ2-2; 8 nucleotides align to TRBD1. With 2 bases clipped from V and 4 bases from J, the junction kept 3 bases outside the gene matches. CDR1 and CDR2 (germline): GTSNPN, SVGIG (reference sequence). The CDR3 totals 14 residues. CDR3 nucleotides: TGTGCCTGGAGTACCACAGGGGGCACCGGGGAGCTGTTTTTT. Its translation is CAWSTTGGTGELFF.

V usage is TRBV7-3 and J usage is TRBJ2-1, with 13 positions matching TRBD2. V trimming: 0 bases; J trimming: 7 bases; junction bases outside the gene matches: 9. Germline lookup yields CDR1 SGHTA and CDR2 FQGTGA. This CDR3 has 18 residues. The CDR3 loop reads CASSLTGRTSGSRNEQFF. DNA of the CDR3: TGTGCCAGCAGCTTAACGGGTCGGACTAGCGGGAGTCGTAATGAGCAGTTCTTC.

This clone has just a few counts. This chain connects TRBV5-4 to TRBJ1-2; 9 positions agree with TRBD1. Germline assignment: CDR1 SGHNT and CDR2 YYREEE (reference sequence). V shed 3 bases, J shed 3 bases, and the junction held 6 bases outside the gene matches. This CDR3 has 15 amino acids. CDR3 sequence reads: CASSSGQGRDYGYTF. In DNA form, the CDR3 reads TGTGCCAGCAGCTCGGGACAGGGTCGGGACTATGGCTACACCTTC.

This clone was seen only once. CDR3 sequence: CASSLGRGLAVYNEQFF. CDR3 nucleotides: TGTGCCAGCAGTTTAGGTAGGGGACTAGCGGTCTACAATGAGCAGTTCTTC. V usage is TRBV27 and J usage is TRBJ2-1; 11 bases agree with TRBD2. CDR1 MNHEY and CDR2 SMNVEV come from the germline V gene (reference sequence). Germline trimming cut 2 bases from V and 3 bases from J; bases unmatched to any gene: 6. The CDR3 consists of 17 residues.

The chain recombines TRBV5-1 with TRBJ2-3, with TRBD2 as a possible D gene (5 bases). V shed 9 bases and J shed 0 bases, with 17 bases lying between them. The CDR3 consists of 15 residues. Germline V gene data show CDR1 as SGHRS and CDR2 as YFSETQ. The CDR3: CATRRSGTSTDTQYF. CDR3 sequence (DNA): TGCGCCACCAGAAGGAGCGGTACTAGCACAGATACGCAGTATTTT.

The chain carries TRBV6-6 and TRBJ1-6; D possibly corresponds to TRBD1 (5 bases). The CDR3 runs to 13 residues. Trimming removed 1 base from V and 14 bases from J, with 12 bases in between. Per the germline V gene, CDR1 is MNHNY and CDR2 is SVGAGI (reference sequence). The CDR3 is CASSYLDKEALHF. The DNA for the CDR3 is TGTGCCAGCAGTTACTTGGACAAGGAAGCCCTCCACTTT.

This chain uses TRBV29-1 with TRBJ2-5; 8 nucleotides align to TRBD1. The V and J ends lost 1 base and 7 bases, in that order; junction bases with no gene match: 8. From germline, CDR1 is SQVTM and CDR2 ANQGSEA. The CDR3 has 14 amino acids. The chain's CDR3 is CSVEGGATGATQYF. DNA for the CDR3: TGCAGCGTTGAAGGAGGTGCGACAGGGGCGACCCAGTACTTC.

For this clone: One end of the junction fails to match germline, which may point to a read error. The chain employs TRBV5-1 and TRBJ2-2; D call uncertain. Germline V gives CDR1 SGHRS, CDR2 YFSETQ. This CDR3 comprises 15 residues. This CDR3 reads CASSPRTTNAGELFF. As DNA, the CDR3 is TGCGCCAGCAGCCCTAGGACCACGAACGCCGGGGAGCTGTTTTTT.